Shown below are 11 T cell receptor beta chains from a single sample sequenced in a study of Graves' ophthalmopathy and Graves' hyperthyroidism. RNA transcripts provided the template for amplifying TCR beta CDR3 regions. Second-round multiplex PCR followed a first-round RT-PCR using HTBI primers. TCRdb processed the multiplex PCR reads anew with MiXCR; each CDR3 protein has one entry. The data hold around 1.1 million distinct CDR3 sequences, with about 36% observed a single time. Source material: peripheral blood or thyroid tissue (not recorded which). The receptor set was obtained from an adult man with Graves' hyperthyroidism.

This clonotype was recorded many times. DNA for the CDR3: TGTGCCAGTAGTGCGCCGACTAGCGGGAGGGCCCGGTCCTACGAGCAGTACTTC. This encodes CASSAPTSGRARSYEQYF. The genes are TRBV19 and TRBJ2-7, with TRBD2 matching over 14 bases. V gave up 5 bases and J gave up 1 base; unmatched junction bases: 10. The V gene's germline CDR1 is LNHDA and CDR2 SQIVND (reference sequence). There are 18 residues in the CDR3.

This chain links TRBV7-9 with TRBJ2-7; 10 bases fit TRBD1. CDR1 SEHNR and CDR2 FQNEAQ come from the germline V gene (reference sequence). The V and J ends lost 5 bases and 3 bases, in that order; junction bases with no gene match: 16. This CDR3 is built from 18 residues. The CDR3 sequence: CASSKGQGGVKGVYEQYF. CDR3 bases: TGTGCCAGCAGCAAAGGACAGGGGGGGGTAAAGGGGGTCTACGAGCAGTACTTC.

This chain links TRBV29-1 with TRBJ2-7; a possible D gene is TRBD1 (5 bases). V was cut by 6 bases and J by 5 bases, with 11 bases left in between. This CDR3 is built from 11 residues. Germline V lookup: CDR1 SQVTM, CDR2 ANQGSEA. The CDR3 region has the DNA TGCAGCGTGGACGACAGAGACGAGCAGTACTTC. Protein product: CSVDDRDEQYF.

The chain has TRBV10-3 and TRBJ2-7, with 12 bases aligning to TRBD1. V shed 6 bases, J shed 7 bases, and the junction held 10 bases outside the gene matches. The CDR3 totals 15 residues. CDR1 ENHRY and CDR2 SYGVKD come from the germline V gene. CDR3 residues: CAIRGTGTGGAEQYF. The CDR3 DNA is TGTGCCATCAGGGGGACCGGGACAGGGGGCGCGGAGCAGTACTTC.

This clonotype was seen many times. The chain links TRBV7-9 to TRBJ1-5, with a weak D call TRBD1 (5 bases). Looked up from germline, CDR1 is SEHNR and CDR2 is FQNEAQ (reference sequence). The CDR3 extends over 14 amino acids. Trimming removed 1 base from V and 7 bases from J, with 11 bases in between. The CDR3 nucleotides read TGTGCCAGCAGCTTAGATGCAGGGATACAGCCCCAGCATTTT. Protein product: CASSLDAGIQPQHF.

This chain connects TRBV14 to TRBJ2-3; no definite D call. This CDR3 region has 13 residues. Trimming took 3 bases from V and 6 from J, leaving 10 bases between them. Per the germline V gene, CDR1 is SGHDN and CDR2 is FVKESK. CDR3 amino acids: CASSQNSRDTQYF. The CDR3 DNA sequence: TGTGCCAGCAGCCAGAACAGTCGGGATACGCAGTATTTT.

The V gene is TRBV29-1, the J gene TRBJ1-3; D not resolved. The CDR3 totals 11 residues. V was clipped by 6 bases and J by 2 bases, with 5 bases between them. CDR1 is SQVTM, CDR2 ANQGSEA, per germline. The CDR3 loop reads CSVITGNTIYF. CDR3 nucleotides: TGCAGCGTGATAACTGGAAACACCATATATTTT.

The chain is built from TRBV10-2 and TRBJ2-7; tentatively, D is TRBD1 (6 bases). CDR3 length: 13 residues. Trimming took off 5 bases at V and 4 bases at J, with 12 bases between the two ends. Germline CDR1 reads WSHSY; CDR2 reads SAAADI. The CDR3 DNA follows: TGCGCCAGCAGTTGGATCACAGGGTACGAGCAGTACTTC. Protein product: CASSWITGYEQYF.

This clonotype was detected many times. The chain combines TRBV29-1 with TRBJ2-7, with D maybe TRBD1 (6 bases). CDR1 is SQVTM, CDR2 ANQGSEA, per germline. Trimming took 6 bases from V and 6 from J, leaving 21 bases between them. The CDR3 runs 14 residues. The CDR3 spells CSVLNWTANAEQYF. Written as DNA, the CDR3 is TGCAGCGTCCTCAACTGGACAGCCAACGCCGAGCAGTACTTC.

This clonotype was seen repeatedly, ten times or more. This sequence joins TRBV20-1 and TRBJ1-2; no reliable D call. Germline CDR1 DFQATT, CDR2 SNEGSKA (reference sequence). The V and J ends lost 4 bases and 4 bases respectively, with 19 bases between them. The CDR3 is 15 residues long. CDR3 sequence reads: CSAILGVRSVYGYTF. CDR3 sequence (DNA): TGCAGTGCTATCCTGGGTGTTCGATCAGTCTATGGCTACACCTTC.

This clonotype occurred many times. The chain carries TRBV2 and TRBJ1-1; D call uncertain. The V and J ends lost 7 bases and 7 bases respectively, with 19 bases between them. From germline, CDR1 is SNHLY and CDR2 FYNNEI. The CDR3 sequence is 14 residues long. Here the CDR3 DNA reads TGTGCCAGCACACTCACGTACGACCAAATTGAAGCTTTCTTT. It yields the protein CASTLTYDQIEAFF.